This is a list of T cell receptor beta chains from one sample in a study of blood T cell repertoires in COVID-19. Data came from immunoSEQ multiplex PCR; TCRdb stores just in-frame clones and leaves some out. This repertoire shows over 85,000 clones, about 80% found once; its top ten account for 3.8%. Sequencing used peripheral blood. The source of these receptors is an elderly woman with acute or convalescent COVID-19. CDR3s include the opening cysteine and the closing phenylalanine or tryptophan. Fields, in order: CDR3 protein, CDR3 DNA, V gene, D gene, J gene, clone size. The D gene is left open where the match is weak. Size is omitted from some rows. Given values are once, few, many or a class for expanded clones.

cdr3_aa: CASSELRSSGNTIYF
cdr3_nt: TGTGCCAGCAGTGAATTAAGGAGCTCTGGAAACACCATATATTTT
v_call: TRBV25-1
d_call: NA
j_call: TRBJ1-3
clone_size: NA

cdr3_aa: CASSLVLSGVPTEAFF
cdr3_nt: TGTGCCAGCAGCTTAGTTCTCTCCGGGGTTCCCACTGAAGCTTTCTTT
v_call: TRBV11-2
d_call: NA
j_call: TRBJ1-1
clone_size: NA

cdr3_aa: CASSDNWQNYGYTF
cdr3_nt: TGCGCCAGCAGCGACAACTGGCAGAACTATGGCTACACCTTC
v_call: TRBV5-1
d_call: NA
j_call: TRBJ1-2
clone_size: NA

cdr3_aa: CAWSALASNEQFF
cdr3_nt: TGTGCCTGGAGTGCGCTAGCTAGTAATGAGCAGTTCTTC
v_call: TRBV30
d_call: NA
j_call: TRBJ2-1
clone_size: few

cdr3_aa: CASSRIGGSSYEQYF
cdr3_nt: TGTGCCAGCAGCCGAATTGGCGGGAGCTCCTACGAGCAGTACTTC
v_call: TRBV7-8
d_call: TRBD2
j_call: TRBJ2-7
clone_size: NA

cdr3_aa: CASSLEGGEDGTGDNQPQHF
cdr3_nt: TGTGCCAGCAGCTTAGAGGGTGGCGAGGATGGGACAGGGGACAATCAGCCCCAGCATTTT
v_call: TRBV11-3
d_call: TRBD1
j_call: TRBJ1-5
clone_size: few

cdr3_aa: CASSEDRGFSEQYF
cdr3_nt: TGTGCCAGCAGTGAAGACAGGGGGTTTTCCGAGCAGTACTTC
v_call: TRBV2
d_call: TRBD1
j_call: TRBJ2-7
clone_size: few

cdr3_aa: CASSATGQLNTGELFF
cdr3_nt: TGCGCCAGCAGCGCGACGGGACAGCTGAACACCGGGGAGCTGTTTTTT
v_call: TRBV5-1
d_call: TRBD1
j_call: TRBJ2-2
clone_size: NA

cdr3_aa: CASSEQGRNEKLFF
cdr3_nt: TGTGCCAGCAGTGAACAGGGCCGTAATGAAAAACTGTTTTTT
v_call: TRBV2
d_call: NA
j_call: TRBJ1-4
clone_size: NA

cdr3_aa: CASRENTEAFF
cdr3_nt: TGTGCCTCGCGGGAGAACACTGAAGCTTTCTTT
v_call: TRBV7-9
d_call: NA
j_call: TRBJ1-1
clone_size: NA

cdr3_aa: CASSLIRGVSYNEQFF
cdr3_nt: TGTGCCAGCAGTTTAATACGGGGGGTCTCCTACAATGAGCAGTTCTTC
v_call: TRBV28
d_call: TRBD2
j_call: TRBJ2-1
clone_size: few

cdr3_aa: CASSLGTGNMVGYTF
cdr3_nt: TGCGCCAGCAGCCTAGGGACAGGGAACATGGTTGGCTACACCTTC
v_call: TRBV5-1
d_call: TRBD1
j_call: TRBJ1-2
clone_size: NA

cdr3_aa: CASRAGQGDFYEQYF
cdr3_nt: TGTGCCAGCAGAGCCGGACAGGGGGATTTCTACGAGCAGTACTTC
v_call: TRBV6-5
d_call: TRBD1
j_call: TRBJ2-7
clone_size: few

cdr3_aa: CASSTYGTSGVNEQFF
cdr3_nt: TGTGCCAGTAGTACCTACGGGACTAGCGGGGTTAATGAGCAGTTCTTC
v_call: TRBV19
d_call: TRBD2
j_call: TRBJ2-1
clone_size: NA

cdr3_aa: CSVEEGAGGPGNTIYF
cdr3_nt: TGCAGCGTTGAGGAGGGGGCGGGAGGTCCTGGAAACACCATATATTTT
v_call: TRBV29-1
d_call: TRBD1
j_call: TRBJ1-3
clone_size: NA

cdr3_aa: CAWSVQMDTEAFF
cdr3_nt: TGTGCCTGGAGTGTACAAATGGACACTGAAGCTTTCTTT
v_call: TRBV30
d_call: NA
j_call: TRBJ1-1
clone_size: NA

cdr3_aa: CAWRSGGSGNTIYF
cdr3_nt: TGTGCCTGGAGGTCAGGGGGGTCTGGAAACACCATATATTTT
v_call: TRBV30
d_call: TRBD1
j_call: TRBJ1-3
clone_size: few

cdr3_aa: CASSWGRIYEQYF
cdr3_nt: TGTGCCAGCAGCTGGGGCAGAATCTACGAGCAGTACTTC
v_call: TRBV3-1/TRBV3-2
d_call: NA
j_call: TRBJ2-7
clone_size: NA

cdr3_aa: CASTPPFSFSYEQYF
cdr3_nt: TGTGCCAGCACCCCCCCTTTTAGTTTCTCCTACGAGCAGTACTTC
v_call: TRBV28
d_call: NA
j_call: TRBJ2-7
clone_size: few

cdr3_aa: CASSMPDREYGYTF
cdr3_nt: TGTGCCAGTAGTATGCCGGACAGGGAGTATGGCTACACCTTC
v_call: TRBV19
d_call: TRBD1
j_call: TRBJ1-2
clone_size: NA

cdr3_aa: CASSQEPRGWGSVTEAFF
cdr3_nt: TGCGCCAGCAGCCAAGAACCGAGGGGGTGGGGTTCAGTCACTGAAGCTTTCTTT
v_call: TRBV4-1
d_call: NA
j_call: TRBJ1-1
clone_size: NA

cdr3_aa: CASSVRDRGSGELFF
cdr3_nt: TGTGCCAGCAGTGTCCGGGACAGGGGTTCCGGGGAGCTGTTTTTT
v_call: TRBV2
d_call: TRBD1
j_call: TRBJ2-2
clone_size: NA

cdr3_aa: CASSLGGMGKPNYGYTF
cdr3_nt: TGCGCCAGCAGCTTGGGGGGCATGGGCAAACCCAACTATGGCTACACCTTC
v_call: TRBV5-1
d_call: NA
j_call: TRBJ1-2
clone_size: NA

cdr3_aa: CASSPQSLSGNTIYF
cdr3_nt: TGTGCCAGCTCACCACAATCCTTATCTGGAAACACCATATATTTT
v_call: TRBV18
d_call: NA
j_call: TRBJ1-3
clone_size: NA

cdr3_aa: CASSLGRVDGYTF
cdr3_nt: TGCGCCAGCAGCTTAGGCAGGGTGGATGGCTACACCTTC
v_call: TRBV5-1
d_call: NA
j_call: TRBJ1-2
clone_size: NA

cdr3_aa: CASKLLHGEQFF
cdr3_nt: TGTGCCAGCAAACTTTTACACGGGGAGCAGTTCTTC
v_call: TRBV28
d_call: NA
j_call: TRBJ2-1
clone_size: NA

cdr3_aa: CASSYELKETQYF
cdr3_nt: TGTGCCAGCAGTTACGAACTTAAAGAGACCCAGTACTTC
v_call: TRBV6-5
d_call: NA
j_call: TRBJ2-5
clone_size: NA

cdr3_aa: CSAGLFSYEQYF
cdr3_nt: TGTTCCGCGGGATTATTTTCCTACGAGCAGTACTTC
v_call: TRBV6-5
d_call: NA
j_call: TRBJ2-7
clone_size: NA

cdr3_aa: CASSRRQGGTGELFF
cdr3_nt: TGTGCCAGCAGCCGCAGACAGGGAGGAACCGGGGAGCTGTTTTTT
v_call: TRBV7-3
d_call: NA
j_call: TRBJ2-2
clone_size: NA

cdr3_aa: CASSDPTGNSNQPQHF
cdr3_nt: TGTGCCAGCAGTGACCCGACAGGGAATAGCAATCAGCCCCAGCATTTT
v_call: TRBV6-1
d_call: TRBD1
j_call: TRBJ1-5
clone_size: NA

cdr3_aa: CASSRTGISGNTIYF
cdr3_nt: TGTGCCAGCAGTCGAACAGGGATCTCTGGAAACACCATATATTTT
v_call: TRBV3-1/TRBV3-2
d_call: NA
j_call: TRBJ1-3
clone_size: NA

cdr3_aa: CASSTDSMSGNTIYF
cdr3_nt: TGCGCCAGCAGTACCGACTCTATGTCTGGAAACACCATATATTTT
v_call: TRBV5-1
d_call: NA
j_call: TRBJ1-3
clone_size: few

cdr3_aa: CASSWGHHLANYGYTF
cdr3_nt: TGTGCCAGCAGTTGGGGACACCACTTAGCTAACTATGGCTACACCTTC
v_call: TRBV6-2/TRBV6-3
d_call: NA
j_call: TRBJ1-2
clone_size: few

cdr3_aa: CASSLGTGAVGPDTEAFF
cdr3_nt: TGTGCCAGTAGCCTCGGGACAGGGGCGGTTGGGCCCGACACTGAAGCTTTCTTT
v_call: TRBV19
d_call: TRBD1
j_call: TRBJ1-1
clone_size: NA

cdr3_aa: CASSELGTEYNEQFF
cdr3_nt: TGTGCCAGCAGTGAGTTAGGGACAGAATACAATGAGCAGTTCTTC
v_call: TRBV2
d_call: TRBD1
j_call: TRBJ2-1
clone_size: NA

cdr3_aa: CASSPGGLAADTQYF
cdr3_nt: TGTGCCAGCAGCCCAGGGGGACTAGCGGCGGATACGCAGTATTTT
v_call: TRBV3-1/TRBV3-2
d_call: TRBD2
j_call: TRBJ2-3
clone_size: NA

cdr3_aa: CASSLVFGGATEAFF
cdr3_nt: TGTGCCAGCAGCTTGGTTTTTGGGGGGGCTACTGAAGCTTTCTTT
v_call: TRBV5-8
d_call: NA
j_call: TRBJ1-1
clone_size: NA

cdr3_aa: CASRFSSGGWGETQYF
cdr3_nt: TGTGCCAGTAGGTTTTCTAGCGGGGGCTGGGGAGAGACCCAGTACTTC
v_call: TRBV19
d_call: TRBD2
j_call: TRBJ2-5
clone_size: NA

cdr3_aa: CATSDQGRFRDEQFF
cdr3_nt: TGTGCCACCAGTGACCAGGGGCGGTTCAGAGATGAGCAGTTCTTC
v_call: TRBV24-1
d_call: NA
j_call: TRBJ2-1
clone_size: NA

cdr3_aa: CASSTGQGIYGYTF
cdr3_nt: TGTGCCAGCAGCACCGGACAGGGCATCTATGGCTACACCTTC
v_call: TRBV27
d_call: TRBD1
j_call: TRBJ1-2
clone_size: many

cdr3_aa: CASSTPDRGGYGYTF
cdr3_nt: TGTGCCAGCAGTACCCCGGACAGGGGGGGTTATGGCTACACCTTC
v_call: TRBV6-6
d_call: TRBD1
j_call: TRBJ1-2
clone_size: few

cdr3_aa: CASSSVTGRTF
cdr3_nt: TGTGCCAGCAGTTCCGTGACAGGGCGGACCTTC
v_call: TRBV28
d_call: TRBD1
j_call: TRBJ1-2
clone_size: few

cdr3_aa: CASSLGAGDSPLHF
cdr3_nt: TGTGCCAGCAGCTTAGGGGCAGGGGATTCACCCCTCCACTTT
v_call: TRBV7-8
d_call: NA
j_call: TRBJ1-6
clone_size: NA

cdr3_aa: CASSRRDRGYQETQYF
cdr3_nt: TGTGCCAGCAGCCGTAGGGACAGGGGTTACCAAGAGACCCAGTACTTC
v_call: TRBV27
d_call: TRBD1
j_call: TRBJ2-5
clone_size: NA

cdr3_aa: CASSPATGDVAEAFF
cdr3_nt: TGTGCCAGCTCACCAGCGACAGGCGATGTGGCTGAAGCTTTCTTT
v_call: TRBV18
d_call: NA
j_call: TRBJ1-1
clone_size: few

cdr3_aa: CASSFDGRDEKLFF
cdr3_nt: TGTGCCAGCAGTTTCGACGGGCGGGACGAAAAACTGTTTTTT
v_call: TRBV2
d_call: NA
j_call: TRBJ1-4
clone_size: NA

cdr3_aa: CASSFYQGTETQYF
cdr3_nt: TGTGCCAGCAGCTTTTATCAGGGGACGGAGACCCAGTACTTC
v_call: TRBV5-4
d_call: NA
j_call: TRBJ2-5
clone_size: NA

cdr3_aa: CASMRGSYNEQFF
cdr3_nt: TGTGCCAGCATGCGAGGCTCCTACAATGAGCAGTTCTTC
v_call: TRBV12-3/TRBV12-4
d_call: NA
j_call: TRBJ2-1
clone_size: NA

cdr3_aa: CASRVTSGVETQYF
cdr3_nt: TGTGCCAGCAGGGTAACTAGCGGGGTAGAGACCCAGTACTTC
v_call: TRBV6-5
d_call: TRBD2
j_call: TRBJ2-5
clone_size: few

cdr3_aa: CASSPNLREETQYF
cdr3_nt: TGTGCCAGTAGTCCTAACCTCAGGGAAGAGACCCAGTACTTC
v_call: TRBV19
d_call: NA
j_call: TRBJ2-5
clone_size: few